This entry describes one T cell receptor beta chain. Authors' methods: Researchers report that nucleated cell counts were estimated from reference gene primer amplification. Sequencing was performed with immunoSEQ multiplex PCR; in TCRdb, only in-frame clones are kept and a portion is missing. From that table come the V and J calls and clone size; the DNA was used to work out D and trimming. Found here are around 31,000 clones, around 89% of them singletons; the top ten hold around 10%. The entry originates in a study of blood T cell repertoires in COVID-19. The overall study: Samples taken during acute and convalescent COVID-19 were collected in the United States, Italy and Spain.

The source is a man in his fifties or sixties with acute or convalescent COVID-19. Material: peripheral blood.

The DNA of the CDR3 is TGTGCCATCAGTGATTATGTGACTAGCGGAACCGAAGGGGATACGCAGTATTTT. As protein: CAISDYVTSGTEGDTQYF. J is TRBJ2-3 and V is TRBV10-3; 9 bases match TRBD2. The CDR3 runs to 18 residues. Trimming at V came to 3 bases and at J to 6 bases, leaving 16 bases not matched to a gene. Germline CDR1 is ENHRY and CDR2 is SYGVKD.